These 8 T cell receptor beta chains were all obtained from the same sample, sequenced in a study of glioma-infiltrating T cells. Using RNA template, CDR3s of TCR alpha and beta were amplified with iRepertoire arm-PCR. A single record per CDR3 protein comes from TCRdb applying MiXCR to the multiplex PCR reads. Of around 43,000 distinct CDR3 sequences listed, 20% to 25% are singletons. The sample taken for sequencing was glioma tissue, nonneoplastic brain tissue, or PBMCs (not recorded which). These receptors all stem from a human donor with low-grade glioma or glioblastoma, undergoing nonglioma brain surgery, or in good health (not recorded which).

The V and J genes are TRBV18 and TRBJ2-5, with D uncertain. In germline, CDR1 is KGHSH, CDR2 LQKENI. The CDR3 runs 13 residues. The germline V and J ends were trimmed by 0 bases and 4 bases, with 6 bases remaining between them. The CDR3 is CASSPPRRETQYF. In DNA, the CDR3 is TGTGCCAGCTCACCACCGAGGCGAGAGACCCAGTACTTC.

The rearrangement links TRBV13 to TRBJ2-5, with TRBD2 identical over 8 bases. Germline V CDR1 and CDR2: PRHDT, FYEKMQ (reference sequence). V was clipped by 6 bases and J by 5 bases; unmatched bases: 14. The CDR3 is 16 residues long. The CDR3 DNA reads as TGTGCCAGCAGTCCACTCGGGACTAGATCTGGGGAGACCCAGTACTTC. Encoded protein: CASSPLGTRSGETQYF.

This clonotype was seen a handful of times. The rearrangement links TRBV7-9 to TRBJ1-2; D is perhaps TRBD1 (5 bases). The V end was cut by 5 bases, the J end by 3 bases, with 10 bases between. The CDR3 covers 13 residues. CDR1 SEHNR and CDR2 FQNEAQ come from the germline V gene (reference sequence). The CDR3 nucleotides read TGTGCCAGCAGCCCTGACAGTTACTATGGCTACACCTTC. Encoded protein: CASSPDSYYGYTF.

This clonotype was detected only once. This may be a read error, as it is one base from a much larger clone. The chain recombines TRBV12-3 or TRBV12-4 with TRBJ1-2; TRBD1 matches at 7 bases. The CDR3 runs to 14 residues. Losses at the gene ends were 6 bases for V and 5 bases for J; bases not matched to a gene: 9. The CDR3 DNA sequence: TGTGCCAGCAGCTCCTCGGACAGGCCATATGGCTACACCTTC. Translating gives CASSSSDRPYGYTF.

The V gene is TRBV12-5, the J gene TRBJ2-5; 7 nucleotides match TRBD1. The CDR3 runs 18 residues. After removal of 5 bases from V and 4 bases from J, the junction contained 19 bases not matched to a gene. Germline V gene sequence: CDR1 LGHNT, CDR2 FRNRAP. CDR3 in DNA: TGTGCTAGTGGTATACGACAGGGCAGTTGTTCTCAAGGAGAGACCCAGTACTTC. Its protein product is CASGIRQGSCSQGETQYF.

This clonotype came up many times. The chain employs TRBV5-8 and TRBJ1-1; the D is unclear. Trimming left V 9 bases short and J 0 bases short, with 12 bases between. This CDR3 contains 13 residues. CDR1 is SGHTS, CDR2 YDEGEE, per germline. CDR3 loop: CAIKTRMNTEAFF. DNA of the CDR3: TGTGCCATCAAGACGAGGATGAACACTGAAGCTTTCTTT.

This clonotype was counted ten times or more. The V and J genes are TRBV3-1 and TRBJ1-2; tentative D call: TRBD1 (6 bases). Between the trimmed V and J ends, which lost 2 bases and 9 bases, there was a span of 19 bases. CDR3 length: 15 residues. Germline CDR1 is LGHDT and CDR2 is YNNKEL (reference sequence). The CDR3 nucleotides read TGTGCCAGCAGCCAAACCTCGGGGGGCAGGGAACGCTACACCTTC. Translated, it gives CASSQTSGGRERYTF.

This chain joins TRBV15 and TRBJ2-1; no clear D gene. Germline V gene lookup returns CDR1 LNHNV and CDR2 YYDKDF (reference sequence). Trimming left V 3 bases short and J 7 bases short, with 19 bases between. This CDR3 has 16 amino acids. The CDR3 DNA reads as TGTGCCACCAGCAGCCAAGATCTAGGCCCAGTGAATGAGCAGTTCTTC. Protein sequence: CATSSQDLGPVNEQFF.